The clone carrying this TCR beta chain was recorded at least ten times. These data are taken from a study of CDR3 diversity in severe acne. TCRdb re-analysed the PCR reads in MiXCR, keeping a single row per CDR3 protein. This repertoire shows around 85,000 distinct CDR3 sequences, under 55% found once; its top ten account for 11%. The receptor was derived from a male donor with severe acne vulgaris. The sequencing input was blood.

The DNA of the CDR3 is TGTGCCAGCGCGGGAGGGCCCTATGAGCAGTACGTC. Its translation is CASAGGPYEQYV. The genes are TRBV6-1 and TRBJ2-7; 9 positions match TRBD2. The germline V gene encodes CDR1 MNHNS and CDR2 SASEGT. This CDR3 has 12 residues.